One sample yielded the 30 T cell receptor beta chains listed below, sequenced in a study of CD8+ T cells in alopecia areata (dated by TCRdb to between 2017 and 2018). The treatment or condition label corresponds to: oral pan-JAK inhibitor, 5-10 mg twice daily. Library creation used the immunoSEQ multiplex PCR assay. RNA was extracted from all samples and reverse transcribed into cDNA, which served as template for TCR sequencing. TCRdb mirrors the immuneACCESS table, restricted to in-frame sequences. Some clones are absent from its copies; in checked studies, under half trace to an unresolved V gene, and the reason for the others is unknown. This sample is represented by more than 200,000 clones; roughly two fifths of them were singletons. The ten largest clonotypes hold about 2.4% of the sample. Sequencing used CD4+ T cells sorted from blood, obtained at approximately week 36, from a patient treated with tofacitinib. These TCRs come from a human donor with alopecia areata.

Concerning this clone: The junction departs from the called germline gene at one end, perhaps through a read error. The rearrangement joins TRBV29-1 to TRBJ2-3; 15 bases are shared with TRBD2. Germline V gene data show CDR1 as SQVTM and CDR2 as ANQGSEA. The CDR3 spans 18 residues. Written as DNA, the CDR3 is TGCAGCGTTGCGGGGTCGATCTCTCTCGGAGGACTAGCGGGAGGGTTGCATTTT. This codes for CSVAGSISLGGLAGGLHF.

This clone was seen ten or more times. V and J are TRBV7-2 and TRBJ2-1, with D perhaps TRBD1 (5 bases). CDR1 is SGHTA and CDR2 is FQGNSA in the germline V gene. Trimming stripped 2 bases from V and 3 bases from J, with 17 bases between. The CDR3 extends over 17 amino acids. CDR3 sequence: CASSLHGVQGLYNEQFF. DNA for the CDR3: TGTGCCAGCAGCTTACATGGGGTCCAGGGCCTCTACAATGAGCAGTTCTTC. Looking up the rest from reference TRBV7-2 and TRBJ2-1 gives the full variable domain: GAGVSQSPSNKVTEKGKDVELRCDPISGHTALYWYRQSLGQGLEFLIYFQGNSAPDKSGLPSDRFSAERTGGSVSTLTIQRTQQEDSAVYLCASSLHGVQGLYNEQFFGPGTRLTVL.

The rearrangement links TRBV14 to TRBJ2-1; D remains ambiguous. Germline V lookup: CDR1 SGHDN, CDR2 FVKESK. V lost 0 bases and J 2 bases, leaving 11 bases between the germline ends. The CDR3 extends over 16 amino acids. Written as DNA, the CDR3 is TGTGCCAGCAGCCAAGAGCTGGGCGCAACCTACAATGAGCAGTTCTTC. Translation: CASSQELGATYNEQFF. Filled out from reference TRBV14 and TRBJ2-1, the complete variable domain reads EAGVTQFPSHSVIEKGQTVTLRCDPISGHDNLYWYRRVMGKEIKFLLHFVKESKQDESGMPNNRFLAERTGGTYSTLKVQPAELEDSGVYFCASSQELGATYNEQFFGPGTRLTVL.

The table lists this clone with a few counts. As DNA, the CDR3 is TGTGCCTGGAGTATGGCTAGCGGCTCCTACGAGCAGTACTTC. Translating it yields CAWSMASGSYEQYF. The chain recombines TRBV30 with TRBJ2-7; 7 nucleotides align to TRBD2. Trimming cost V 2 bases and J 0 bases; bases outside gene matches: 4. Germline V gene lookup returns CDR1 GTSNPN and CDR2 SVGIG (reference sequence). The CDR3 contains 14 residues.

This clone came up a few times. The chain uses TRBV5-1 and TRBJ2-5, with 8 bases matching TRBD2. The CDR3 runs to 14 residues. Germline V CDR1 and CDR2: SGHRS, YFSETQ. V shed 5 bases and J 4 bases; nucleotides not matched to a gene: 7. CDR3: CASRSVAGPETQYF. For the CDR3, the DNA is TGCGCCAGCAGGTCGGTAGCGGGACCAGAGACCCAGTACTTC.

The J gene is TRBJ1-4, the V gene TRBV10-3; no clear D. This CDR3 comprises 13 residues. From germline, CDR1 is ENHRY and CDR2 SYGVKD. The V gene lost 4 bases and the J gene lost 8 bases, with 11 bases spanning the gap. The CDR3 nucleotides read TGTGCCATCAGTGGGGCGTCAGTAGAAAAACTGTTTTTT. Its protein is CAISGASVEKLFF.

In this sample, this clone turned up a few times. J is TRBJ2-1 and V is TRBV29-1; the match to TRBD2 covers 14 bases. Germline V gene data show CDR1 as SQVTM and CDR2 as ANQGSEA. V shed 0 bases, J shed 6 bases, and the junction held 4 bases outside the gene matches. The CDR3 is 16 residues long. CDR3 in amino acids: CSVEDPGLAGANEQFF. The CDR3, as DNA: TGCAGCGTTGAAGATCCGGGACTAGCGGGAGCCAATGAGCAGTTCTTC.

This chain joins TRBV6-1 and TRBJ2-4; D may be TRBD2 (5 bases). The CDR3 is made up of 13 amino acids. V dropped 2 bases and J dropped 15 bases, with 17 bases sitting between them. The germline V gene has CDR1 MNHNS and CDR2 SASEGT. In nucleotides, the CDR3 is TGTGCCAGCAGTGAATCGCTAGGACCCGGGATGTACTTC. This translates into CASSESLGPGMYF.

The chain links TRBV7-2 to TRBJ2-5; D not resolved. CDR1 and CDR2 from the germline V gene are SGHTA and FQGNSA. Trimming shortened V by 2 bases and J by 5 bases, and 3 bases separated the two germline ends. The CDR3 extends over 11 amino acids. CDR3: CASSLSETQYF. DNA of the CDR3: TGTGCCAGCAGCTTATCGGAGACCCAGTACTTC.

This clone was detected only a few times. The chain has TRBV29-1 and TRBJ1-1; 8 positions agree with TRBD1. This CDR3 region has 13 residues. V was pared by 7 bases and J by 4 bases, with 8 bases of the junction left unmatched. Germline V lookup: CDR1 SQVTM, CDR2 ANQGSEA. The chain's CDR3 is CSGAGGSSTEAFF. DNA for the CDR3: TGCAGCGGTGCAGGGGGCTCGAGCACTGAAGCTTTCTTT.

The gene calls are TRBV7-2 and TRBJ2-3; D not resolved. Looked up from germline, CDR1 is SGHTA and CDR2 is FQGNSA. The V gene lost 2 bases and the J gene lost 9 bases, with 12 bases spanning the gap. The CDR3 loop spans 13 amino acids. DNA of the CDR3: TGTGCCAGCAGCTTAAGGGAAGGAGTGACGCAGTATTTT. This gives the protein CASSLREGVTQYF.

The J gene is TRBJ2-1, the V gene TRBV29-1; TRBD2 agrees at 10 bases. With 1 base clipped from V and 7 bases from J, the junction kept 4 bases outside the gene matches. The CDR3 contains 14 residues. From germline, CDR1 is SQVTM and CDR2 ANQGSEA. CDR3 sequence reads: CSVEVVSGRNEQFF. Here the CDR3 DNA reads TGCAGCGTTGAAGTAGTTAGCGGGAGGAATGAGCAGTTCTTC.

The rearrangement links TRBV30 to TRBJ1-1; D gene unclear. Trimming took off 2 bases at V and 10 bases at J, with 14 bases between the two ends. The CDR3 runs to 12 residues. In germline, CDR1 is GTSNPN, CDR2 SVGIG (reference sequence). The CDR3 here is CAWSFVGSGAFF. CDR3 bases: TGTGCCTGGAGTTTCGTGGGCTCGGGAGCTTTCTTT.

This chain links TRBV7-7 with TRBJ2-5; TRBD1 matches 7 bases. The CDR3 extends over 14 amino acids. Germline V gives CDR1 SSHAT, CDR2 FNYEAQ (reference sequence). The trim removed 3 bases at V and 4 bases at J, leaving 5 bases unmatched. CDR3 region: CASSLSDRAETQYF. The CDR3 coding sequence is TGTGCCAGCAGCTTGAGCGACAGGGCAGAGACCCAGTACTTC. The whole variable domain, filled in from reference TRBV7-7 and TRBJ2-5, reads GAGVSQSPRYKVTKRGQDVTLRCDPISSHATLYWYQQALGQGPEFLTYFNYEAQPDKSGLPSDRFSAERPEGSISTLTIQRTEQRDSAMYRCASSLSDRAETQYFGPGTRLLVL.

The chain couples TRBV2 to TRBJ2-5; perhaps TRBD2 as D (7 bases). The germline V gene encodes CDR1 SNHLY and CDR2 FYNNEI. CDR3 length: 16 amino acids. The V end lost 4 bases, the J end lost 5 bases, and 20 bases lay between the germline ends. The CDR3 reads CASSAGGGGVQETQYF. The DNA for the CDR3 is TGTGCCAGCAGTGCCGGAGGCGGGGGCGTTCAGGAGACCCAGTACTTC.

The chain links TRBV6-1 to TRBJ1-2; no clear D gene. The CDR3 is made up of 11 amino acids. CDR1 and CDR2 from the germline V gene are MNHNS and SASEGT. The V end was cut by 3 bases, the J end by 4 bases, with 3 bases between. The CDR3 region has the DNA TGTGCCAGCAGTGATACCTATGGCTACACCTTC. Encoded protein: CASSDTYGYTF.

The chain carries TRBV4-1 and TRBJ2-5; 8 nucleotides agree with TRBD2. The CDR3 consists of 17 residues. Germline CDR1 MGHRA, CDR2 YSYEKL. Trimming took 0 bases from V and 3 from J; bases not matched to a gene: 9. The CDR3 DNA reads TGCGCCAGCAGCCAAGATCGGAGCGGGAGCCAAAAAGAGACCCAGTACTTC. Amino acid sequence: CASSQDRSGSQKETQYF.

The table lists this clone with a count of one. The CDR3 coding sequence is TGCAGCGTTGAAGATCTCAGGGAACACGGCTACTCCTCCTACGAGCAGTACTTC. Translating it yields CSVEDLREHGYSSYEQYF. This chain joins TRBV29-1 and TRBJ2-7; D is perhaps TRBD1 (5 bases). CDR1 is SQVTM, CDR2 ANQGSEA, per germline. V was cut by 0 bases and J by 0 bases, with 21 bases left in between. The CDR3 runs 18 residues.

This clone was counted many times. This rearrangement joins TRBV7-2 to TRBJ2-3, with a tentative D call TRBD2 (5 bases). The germline V gene encodes CDR1 SGHTA and CDR2 FQGNSA. The CDR3 runs to 16 residues. Trimming removed 6 bases from V and 4 bases from J, with 20 bases in between. CDR3 protein: CASSPSGAFGADTQYF. The DNA of the CDR3 is TGTGCCAGCAGTCCCAGCGGTGCATTTGGAGCAGATACGCAGTATTTT. The variable domain in full, completed from reference TRBV7-2 and TRBJ2-3, reads GAGVSQSPSNKVTEKGKDVELRCDPISGHTALYWYRQSLGQGLEFLIYFQGNSAPDKSGLPSDRFSAERTGGSVSTLTIQRTQQEDSAVYLCASSPSGAFGADTQYFGPGTRLTVL.

The rearrangement joins TRBV29-1 to TRBJ2-3; D remains unclear. The CDR3 is 12 amino acids. CDR1 is SQVTM and CDR2 is ANQGSEA in the germline V gene. Between the trimmed V and J ends, which lost 5 bases and 6 bases, there was a span of 12 bases. The CDR3 region is CSVQLPHDTQYF. Written as DNA, the CDR3 is TGCAGCGTTCAACTGCCCCACGATACGCAGTATTTT.

This clone was counted a few times. The chain links TRBV28 to TRBJ1-2; D remains ambiguous. The length of the CDR3 is 11 residues. Germline-derived CDR1 and CDR2 are MDHEN and SYDVKM. The V gene lost 5 bases and the J gene lost 5 bases, with 6 bases spanning the gap. The CDR3 spells CASSLRYGYTF. The CDR3 DNA reads TGTGCCAGCAGTCTTCGGTATGGCTACACCTTC.

The chain recombines TRBV2 with TRBJ1-5; D is ambiguous. The V gene lost 6 bases and the J gene lost 3 bases, with 15 bases spanning the gap. Looked up from germline, CDR1 is SNHLY and CDR2 is FYNNEI. The CDR3 extends over 15 amino acids. The CDR3 sequence: CASSSRRAVNQPQHF. The DNA for the CDR3 is TGTGCCAGCAGCTCTCGCCGGGCCGTCAATCAGCCCCAGCATTTT.

V is TRBV2 and J is TRBJ2-2, with a tentative D call TRBD1 (5 bases). V gave up 7 bases and J gave up 4 bases, with 10 bases separating them. This CDR3 contains 13 residues. Germline CDR1 is SNHLY and CDR2 is FYNNEI. CDR3 bases: TGTGCCAGCAACACAGGTTTCACCGGGGAGCTGTTTTTT. Its protein is CASNTGFTGELFF.

This clone showed up just a few times. This rearrangement joins TRBV7-2 to TRBJ2-3; 7 bases agree with TRBD2. Germline CDR1 and CDR2: SGHTA and FQGNSA. The CDR3 sequence is 16 residues long. After removal of 5 bases from V and 4 bases from J, the junction contained 12 bases not matched to a gene. CDR3 nucleotide sequence: TGTGCCAGCAGCCCCGGTACGGGAGGCCCTGCAGATACGCAGTATTTT. As protein: CASSPGTGGPADTQYF.

The sample holds a few counts of this clone. The V and J genes are TRBV4-2 and TRBJ1-2; D is perhaps TRBD1 (5 bases). The germline V gene encodes CDR1 LGHNA and CDR2 YNFKEQ. The CDR3 is 11 residues long. The V gene lost 5 bases and the J gene lost 4 bases, with 5 bases spanning the gap. As DNA, the CDR3 is TGTGCCAGCAGCGGGGGCTATGGCTACACCTTC. Translating gives CASSGGYGYTF.

V usage is TRBV28 and J usage is TRBJ1-4, with 7 bases aligning to TRBD1. This CDR3 comprises 13 residues. From germline, CDR1 is MDHEN and CDR2 SYDVKM. V lost 7 bases, J lost 10 bases, and 9 bases stayed unmatched. The chain's CDR3 is CASTAGGVGKLFF. As DNA, the CDR3 is TGTGCCAGCACGGCAGGGGGTGTGGGAAAACTGTTTTTT. The entire variable domain, with the rest obtained from reference TRBV28 and TRBJ1-4, is as follows: DVKVTQSSRYLVKRTGEKVFLECVQDMDHENMFWYRQDPGLGLRLIYFSYDVKMKEKGDIPEGYSVSREKKERFSLILESASTNQTSMYLCASTAGGVGKLFFGSGTQLSVL.

The rearrangement links TRBV29-1 to TRBJ2-3; tentative D call: TRBD1 (7 bases). The V gene lost 5 bases and the J gene lost 6 bases, with 15 bases spanning the gap. The CDR3 length is 13 residues. Germline CDR1 is SQVTM and CDR2 is ANQGSEA. The CDR3 is CSVRRGPFDTQYF. The CDR3, as DNA: TGCAGCGTTCGGAGGGGGCCATTCGATACGCAGTATTTT.

The rearrangement links TRBV4-1 to TRBJ1-2; D not certain. The V gene lost 1 base and the J gene lost 2 bases, with 8 bases spanning the gap. Germline values: CDR1 MGHRA, CDR2 YSYEKL. This CDR3 has 14 residues. CDR3 region: CASSQGQRNYGYTF. The CDR3 DNA reads as TGCGCCAGCAGCCAAGGTCAGAGGAACTATGGCTACACCTTC.

This chain uses TRBV30 with TRBJ1-1; D gene unclear. Germline V gene sequence: CDR1 GTSNPN, CDR2 SVGIG (reference sequence). V was trimmed by 0 bases and J by 5 bases, leaving 7 bases between them. There are 12 residues in the CDR3. CDR3 DNA: TGTGCCTGGAGTGTACAACAGACTGAAGCTTTCTTT. Amino acids: CAWSVQQTEAFF.

The rearrangement uses TRBV11-2 and TRBJ2-6; D is unresolved. Germline V gene lookup returns CDR1 SGHAT and CDR2 FQNNGV. Trimming removed 5 bases from V and 1 base from J, with 12 bases in between. The CDR3 runs 16 residues. This CDR3 reads CASSLTQISGANVLTF. CDR3 DNA sequence: TGTGCCAGCAGCCTCACCCAGATTTCTGGGGCCAACGTCCTGACTTTC.